The 32 T cell receptor beta chains reported below all come from one sample, sequenced in a study of metastatic and nonmetastatic thyroid tumors. TCRdb reprocessed the PCR reads via MiXCR. The sample lists about 21,000 clones, over 25% seen once, with 14% in the top ten. All patients were untreated before thyroid surgery. Sequences were obtained from tumor tissue. These receptors were taken from a male donor with papillary thyroid cancer or a benign thyroid nodule (not recorded which). Some clones in this sample may be carry-over from other donors' samples.

The sample holds a few counts of this clone. With a much larger clone just one base away, this may be a read error. The V and J genes are TRBV29-1 and TRBJ1-1, with D possibly TRBD1 on 6 matching bases. Germline V lookup: CDR1 SQVTM, CDR2 ANQGSEA. The germline V and J ends were trimmed by 7 bases and 4 bases, with 13 bases remaining between them. The CDR3 is 12 residues long. CDR3 nucleotide sequence: TGCAGCGGTCAAGTGGGGGCCACTGAAGCTTTCTTT. Translation gives CSGQVGATEAFF.

As DNA, the CDR3 is TGCAGTGCTAGAGGGGCAGGGGTATTTATCTACGAGCAGTACTTC. Protein product: CSARGAGVFIYEQYF. This chain joins TRBV20-1 and TRBJ2-7, with D perhaps matching TRBD1 (6 bases). Germline-derived CDR1 and CDR2 are DFQATT and SNEGSKA (reference sequence). Trimming removed 1 base from V and 3 bases from J, with 16 bases in between. This CDR3 region has 15 residues.

In its sample, this clone was seen a few times. The chain uses TRBV6-1 and TRBJ1-5; D not certain. The CDR3 contains 15 residues. Germline V lookup: CDR1 MNHNS, CDR2 SASEGT. V shed 6 bases and J shed 2 bases, with 14 bases lying between them. CDR3: CASSLTPAGNQPQHF. For the CDR3, the DNA is TGTGCCAGCAGCCTCACCCCCGCGGGCAATCAGCCCCAGCATTTT.

This sequence joins TRBV6-1 and TRBJ1-1; D is uncertain. Germline CDR1 is MNHNS and CDR2 is SASEGT. The CDR3 runs to 13 residues. V lost 6 bases and J 6 bases, leaving 14 bases between the germline ends. CDR3: CASSQAEEAEAFF. CDR3 coding DNA: TGTGCCAGCAGCCAGGCCGAGGAGGCTGAAGCTTTCTTT.

This clone was seen only a few times. The CDR3 DNA reads as TGTGCCAGCAGTGAATTCCAGGCGGGGGGTGCAGATACGCAGTATTTT. Residues: CASSEFQAGGADTQYF. The chain uses TRBV6-1 and TRBJ2-3, with 8 bases fitting TRBD2. The CDR3 contains 16 residues. Trimming cost V 2 bases and J 4 bases; bases outside gene matches: 8. CDR1 MNHNS and CDR2 SASEGT come from the germline V gene.

This chain uses TRBV3-1 with TRBJ2-1; tentative D call: TRBD1 (6 bases). Trimming took off 0 bases at V and 6 bases at J, with 9 bases between the two ends. The CDR3 extends over 14 amino acids. CDR1 LGHDT and CDR2 YNNKEL come from the germline V gene (reference sequence). The CDR3 protein is CASSQETGSNEQFF. The CDR3 region has the DNA TGTGCCAGCAGCCAAGAAACAGGGAGCAATGAGCAGTTCTTC.

This clone was observed a handful of times. This chain uses TRBV28 with TRBJ1-1; no reliable D call. CDR1 is MDHEN, CDR2 SYDVKM, per germline. This CDR3 has 13 amino acids. The V end was cut by 3 bases, the J end by 2 bases, with 7 bases between. The CDR3 nucleotides read TGTGCCAGCAGTTTGACTCTTAACACTGAAGCTTTCTTT. Amino acid sequence: CASSLTLNTEAFF.

This clone was detected ten times or more. This chain uses TRBV11-1 with TRBJ1-1; the D is unclear. Germline V gene data show CDR1 as SGHAT and CDR2 as FQDESV (reference sequence). The V and J ends lost 3 bases and 1 base respectively, with 12 bases between them. CDR3 length equals 15 residues. The CDR3 DNA sequence: TGTGCCAGCAGCTTCATAGACACGACGAACACTGAAGCTTTCTTT. This encodes CASSFIDTTNTEAFF.

There are many counts of this clone. The rearrangement links TRBV7-6 to TRBJ2-1; perhaps TRBD2 as D (5 bases). Germline loops: CDR1 SGHVS, CDR2 FNYEAQ. The ends were cut back, 1 base at V and 4 bases at J, with 11 bases in the middle. The CDR3 consists of 15 residues. The CDR3 here is CASSLVGSGYNEQFF. CDR3 sequence (DNA): TGTGCCAGCAGCTTAGTCGGAAGCGGTTACAATGAGCAGTTCTTC.

This clone was seen ten or more times. The chain employs TRBV5-1 and TRBJ2-5; 12 bases are shared with TRBD2. V lost 1 base, J lost 4 bases, and 5 bases stayed unmatched. Germline V gene lookup returns CDR1 SGHRS and CDR2 YFSETQ. This CDR3 has 16 amino acids. CDR3 sequence (DNA): TGCGCCAGCAGCTTGACTAGCGGGAGGAGGGGAGAGACCCAGTACTTC. Its protein is CASSLTSGRRGETQYF. Looking up the rest from reference TRBV5-1 and TRBJ2-5 gives the full variable domain: KAGVTQTPRYLIKTRGQQVTLSCSPISGHRSVSWYQQTPGQGLQFLFEYFSETQRNKGNFPGRFSGRQFSNSRSEMNVSTLELGDSALYLCASSLTSGRRGETQYFGPGTRLLVL.

The chain joins TRBV20-1 to TRBJ2-7; TRBD2 aligns across 10 bases. The germline V gene encodes CDR1 DFQATT and CDR2 SNEGSKA (reference sequence). The CDR3 contains 14 residues. V trimming: 2 bases; J trimming: 3 bases; junction bases outside the gene matches: 4. CDR3 DNA: TGCAGTGCTAGACAGCGGGAGGGCCTCTACGAGCAGTACTTC. Translation: CSARQREGLYEQYF.

The chain is built from TRBV12-3 or TRBV12-4 and TRBJ1-1; weak D call: TRBD1 (5 bases). The V end was cut by 2 bases, the J end by 4 bases, with 11 bases between. This CDR3 contains 14 residues. CDR3 sequence reads: CASSLLGGATEAFF. For the CDR3, the DNA is TGTGCCAGCAGTTTATTGGGAGGGGCCACTGAAGCTTTCTTT.

The sample holds a few counts of this clone. This rearrangement joins TRBV15 to TRBJ2-7, with TRBD1 as a possible D gene (6 bases). The CDR3 is 14 amino acids. Germline CDR1 LNHNV, CDR2 YYDKDF (reference sequence). Trimming stripped 2 bases from V and 4 bases from J, with 12 bases between. The CDR3 DNA follows: TGTGCCACCAGCAGAAACAGGGTTGGGTACGAGCAGTACTTC. Protein product: CATSRNRVGYEQYF.

This clone was seen at least ten times. The chain uses TRBV6-1 and TRBJ1-6, with D possibly being TRBD1 (5 bases). Per the germline V gene, CDR1 is MNHNS and CDR2 is SASEGT. The V and J ends lost 3 bases and 10 bases respectively, with 10 bases between them. The CDR3 has 13 amino acids. CDR3: CASSDREESPLHF. The CDR3 region has the DNA TGTGCCAGCAGTGACAGGGAAGAATCACCCCTCCACTTT.

At least ten counts were recorded for this clone. This may be a read error: a much more frequent sequence differs by one nucleotide. The CDR3 sequence: CATSAAGRTPYEQYF. The CDR3 DNA reads as TGTGCCACCAGTGCGGCAGGGCGCACCCCCTACGAGCAGTACTTC. The rearrangement uses TRBV24-1 and TRBJ2-7; TRBD1 might be the D (5 bases). The CDR3 totals 15 residues. Trimming stripped 5 bases from V and 2 bases from J, with 15 bases between. The germline V gene has CDR1 KGHDR and CDR2 SFDVKD.

This clone has a single count. The V call is TRBV6-2 or TRBV6-3, the J call TRBJ2-2, with TRBD2 matching over 11 bases. The CDR3 consists of 21 residues. Unmatched junction bases numbered 22, after V lost 4 bases and J lost 6 bases. Germline CDR1 and CDR2: MNHEY and SVGEGT. The CDR3 DNA is TGTGCCAGCAGTTCACAATTGTTTCTTAGCGGGAGGGCCGAGCGGGCCGGGGAGCTGTTTTTT. Translated, it gives CASSSQLFLSGRAERAGELFF.

The sample holds many counts of this clone. V is TRBV20-1 and J is TRBJ2-1; D not certain. This CDR3 comprises 13 residues. Germline CDR1 DFQATT, CDR2 SNEGSKA (reference sequence). Trimming pared 4 bases from V and 5 bases from J, leaving 12 bases between. In DNA form, the CDR3 reads TGCAGTGCTATGGGCCTCCGAAACAATGAGCAGTTCTTC. Translating gives CSAMGLRNNEQFF.

This clone has only a few counts. V and J are TRBV12-3 or TRBV12-4 and TRBJ1-1; D uncertain. The length of the CDR3 is 14 residues. Between the trimmed V and J ends, which lost 4 bases and 2 bases, there was a span of 11 bases. The CDR3 reads CASSSGFINTEAFF. The CDR3 DNA follows: TGTGCCAGCAGTTCGGGGTTCATTAACACTGAAGCTTTCTTT.

The chain carries TRBV6-1 and TRBJ2-2, with D unclear. CDR3 size: 13 residues. V shed 9 bases and J shed 5 bases, with 13 bases lying between them. Per the germline V gene, CDR1 is MNHNS and CDR2 is SASEGT. The CDR3 protein is CASARLETGELFF. Written as DNA, the CDR3 is TGTGCCAGTGCCCGACTCGAGACCGGGGAGCTGTTTTTT.

This chain links TRBV3-1 with TRBJ2-3, with TRBD1 matching over 7 bases. The CDR3 runs to 14 residues. The ends lost 8 bases at V and 2 bases at J; junction bases unmatched: 7. Germline CDR1 and CDR2: LGHDT and YNNKEL (reference sequence). The CDR3 is CASRLTGYTDTQYF. The CDR3 DNA reads TGTGCCAGCCGACTGACAGGGTACACAGATACGCAGTATTTT.

This clone was counted between two and nine times. This may be a read error, as it is one base from a much larger clone. Other DNA sequences in the same sample also yield this CDR3. V and J are TRBV27 and TRBJ1-1; TRBD1 might be the D (6 bases). The CDR3 runs 12 residues. CDR1 and CDR2 (germline): MNHEY, SMNVEV (reference sequence). Here the CDR3 DNA reads TGTGCTAGCAGCAGGGGGAACACTGAAGCTTTCTTT. This codes for CASSRGNTEAFF.

This clone was observed many times. Being one base from a much bigger clone, this may be a read error. Other DNA variants within this sample encode the same CDR3. This chain connects TRBV28 to TRBJ2-1; tentative D call: TRBD2 (6 bases). The germline CDR1 and CDR2 sequences are MDHEN and SYDVKM. There are 13 residues in the CDR3. CDR3: CASIAGGDNEQFF. The CDR3 nucleotides read TGCGCCAGCATTGCGGGCGGGGACAATGAGCAGTTCTTC.

The chain carries TRBV11-1 and TRBJ1-1; D unresolved. The germline V gene encodes CDR1 SGHAT and CDR2 FQDESV (reference sequence). This CDR3 comprises 15 residues. V lost 4 bases, J lost 2 bases, and 14 bases lay in between. CDR3 sequence reads: CASSWGGSGNTEAFF. The CDR3 DNA follows: TGTGCCAGCAGCTGGGGAGGCAGTGGCAACACTGAAGCTTTCTTT.

The chain links TRBV9 to TRBJ2-5; D might be TRBD2 (6 bases). The CDR3 is made up of 13 amino acids. Trimming stripped 0 bases from V and 4 bases from J, with 7 bases between. Looked up from germline, CDR1 is SGDLS and CDR2 is YYNGEE. CDR3 protein: CASSVVGGETQYF. CDR3 in DNA: TGTGCCAGCAGCGTAGTGGGGGGAGAGACCCAGTACTTC.

The chain couples TRBV20-1 to TRBJ2-1; 11 nucleotides agree with TRBD2. CDR3 size: 15 residues. Germline loops: CDR1 DFQATT, CDR2 SNEGSKA (reference sequence). Germline trimming cut 5 bases from V and 1 base from J; bases unmatched to any gene: 4. The CDR3 sequence: CSARLAGGSYNEQFF. The CDR3 coding sequence is TGCAGTGCTCGCCTAGCGGGAGGTTCCTACAATGAGCAGTTCTTC.

The rearrangement uses TRBV28 and TRBJ1-6, with D tentatively TRBD1 (6 bases). The CDR3 runs 16 residues. Looked up from germline, CDR1 is MDHEN and CDR2 is SYDVKM. Trimming took off 1 base at V and 6 bases at J, with 13 bases between the two ends. Here the CDR3 reads CASSLSTGSPNSPLHF. The CDR3 region has the DNA TGTGCCAGCAGTTTATCCACAGGGTCCCCTAATTCACCCCTCCACTTT.

This clone was seen only a few times. This chain uses TRBV7-2 with TRBJ1-2; D unclear. The V gene's germline CDR1 is SGHTA and CDR2 FQGNSA. The V and J ends lost 1 base and 5 bases respectively, with 5 bases between them. The length of the CDR3 is 12 residues. DNA for the CDR3: TGTGCCAGCAGCTTAGACAGTTATGGCTACACCTTC. It yields the protein CASSLDSYGYTF.

By sample share, this clone is medium-sized (0.01 to 0.1%). The genes are TRBV30 and TRBJ1-3; TRBD1 agrees at 7 bases. Germline V lookup: CDR1 GTSNPN, CDR2 SVGIG (reference sequence). This CDR3 is built from 18 residues. Trimming removed 3 bases from V and 0 bases from J; junction bases left unmatched: 14. The CDR3 loop is CAWSPTGSAIISGNTIYF. The DNA of the CDR3 is TGTGCCTGGAGCCCGACAGGGTCCGCGATAATCTCTGGAAACACCATATATTTT. Full variable domain (rest looked up from reference TRBV30 and TRBJ1-3): SQTIHQWPATLVQPVGSPLSLECTVEGTSNPNLYWYRQAAGRGLQLLFYSVGIGQISSEVPQNLSASRPQDRQFILSSKKLLLSDSGFYLCAWSPTGSAIISGNTIYFGEGSWLTVV.

This clone was recorded a few times. The chain is built from TRBV2 and TRBJ2-7; D ambiguous. The CDR3 is made up of 13 amino acids. Trimming shortened V by 7 bases and J by 2 bases, and 12 bases separated the two germline ends. The germline gives CDR1 SNHLY, CDR2 FYNNEI. The chain's CDR3 is CASTWTPTYEQYF. CDR3 nucleotide sequence: TGTGCCAGCACTTGGACGCCTACCTACGAGCAGTACTTC.

The chain employs TRBV20-1 and TRBJ1-2; D is unresolved. V was cut by 1 base and J by 3 bases, with 15 bases left in between. The CDR3 has 15 residues. In germline, CDR1 is DFQATT, CDR2 SNEGSKA (reference sequence). The CDR3 sequence is CSARGTRATDYGYTF. In nucleotides, the CDR3 is TGCAGTGCTAGAGGAACTAGGGCCACGGACTATGGCTACACCTTC.

Details on this clone: At one end the junction does not follow the germline gene, possibly because of a read error. V and J are TRBV25-1 and TRBJ2-7; no clear D gene. The CDR3 runs to 12 residues. The germline V gene encodes CDR1 MGHDK and CDR2 SYGVNS. CDR3 nucleotides: TGTGCCAGCAGTCAAGGGTGGTGCGAGCGGTACTTC. Its translation is CASSQGWCERYF.

The J gene is TRBJ2-7, the V gene TRBV7-8; D not certain. The CDR3 consists of 16 residues. V was clipped by 3 bases and J by 0 bases, with 15 bases between them. Per germline, CDR1 SGHVS and CDR2 FQNEAQ. The CDR3 reads CASSFPKGGDSYEQYF. The DNA for the CDR3 is TGTGCCAGCAGCTTCCCGAAGGGTGGGGACTCCTACGAGCAGTACTTC.